This entry lists 30 T cell receptor beta chains sequenced from one sample in a study of T cell changes during pregnancy in multiple sclerosis. Libraries were prepared by immunoSEQ multiplex PCR; TCRdb keeps only in-frame clonotypes and omits some of them. The profile shows some 60,000 clones, about 90% of them singletons. Sequenced material: peripheral blood, taken in the second trimester of pregnancy. All receptors derive from a female donor in good health, enrolled as a control in a pregnancy study.

J is TRBJ2-4 and V is TRBV12-1; the table's D call of TRBD1 was not tested on the DNA. TRBV12-1 is shown as a pseudogene. This CDR3 has 14 residues. CDR3 sequence (DNA): TGTGCCAGCCTCTATACAGGGGCCAAAAACATTCAGTACTTC. Translating gives CASLYTGAKNIQYF.

The CDR3 DNA reads TGTGCCAGCAGCCAAACAGCTAACTATGGCTACACCTTC. It translates to CASSQTANYGYTF. J is TRBJ1-2 and V is TRBV4-2; no reliable D call. Germline CDR1 reads LGHNA; CDR2 reads YNFKEQ. V shed 2 bases and J shed 0 bases, with 4 bases lying between them. The CDR3 sequence is 13 residues long.

The rearrangement uses TRBV10-1 and TRBJ2-1, with 9 bases lining up with TRBD2. The CDR3 is made up of 17 amino acids. Germline CDR1 and CDR2: WNHNN and SYGVQD (reference sequence). V lost 3 bases and J lost 0; bases outside the gene matches: 6. CDR3: CASSDGLAGYSYNEQFF. The DNA of the CDR3 is TGCGCCAGCAGTGATGGGCTAGCGGGGTACTCCTACAATGAGCAGTTCTTC.

This chain links TRBV28 with TRBJ2-7, with D possibly TRBD1 on 6 matching bases. Germline V gene data show CDR1 as MDHEN and CDR2 as SYDVKM. Trimming removed 5 bases from V and 7 bases from J, with 9 bases in between. The CDR3 is made up of 11 amino acids. CDR3 region: CASSTDREQYF. CDR3 bases: TGTGCCAGCAGTACTGACAGGGAGCAGTACTTC. Based on the CDR3 plus reference TRBV28 and TRBJ2-7, the full variable domain is DVKVTQSSRYLVKRTGEKVFLECVQDMDHENMFWYRQDPGLGLRLIYFSYDVKMKEKGDIPEGYSVSREKKERFSLILESASTNQTSMYLCASSTDREQYFGPGTRLTVT.

This clone was recorded once. The chain recombines TRBV19 with TRBJ2-2; 11 bases are shared with TRBD2. CDR1 is LNHDA and CDR2 is SQIVND in the germline V gene (reference sequence). This CDR3 contains 14 residues. V was clipped by 9 bases and J by 4 bases; unmatched bases: 4. In nucleotides, the CDR3 is TGTGCCAGCAGACTAGCGGGGACCACCGGGGAGCTGTTTTTT. Protein sequence: CASRLAGTTGELFF.

This sequence joins TRBV19 and TRBJ2-5; D remains unclear. The length of the CDR3 is 13 residues. With 6 bases removed from V and 3 bases from J, the gap between germline ends came to 11 bases. The germline CDR1 and CDR2 sequences are LNHDA and SQIVND (reference sequence). In DNA, the CDR3 is TGTGCCAGTAGCCCCTACAGAGAAGAGACCCAGTACTTC. Protein: CASSPYREETQYF.

The table lists this clone with a count of one. V usage is TRBV6-6 and J usage is TRBJ1-5, with D tentatively TRBD1 (5 bases). CDR1 and CDR2 from the germline V gene are MNHNY and SVGAGI (reference sequence). The CDR3 loop spans 14 amino acids. V lost 2 bases to trimming and J lost 3 bases, with 8 bases between them. This chain's CDR3 is CASSYGQVNQPQHF. The CDR3 DNA reads TGTGCCAGCAGTTACGGACAAGTCAATCAGCCCCAGCATTTT.

The chain couples TRBV7-6 to TRBJ1-5; 8 nucleotides match TRBD1. With 7 bases clipped from V and 0 bases from J, the junction kept 20 bases outside the gene matches. The CDR3 spans 20 residues. Germline loops: CDR1 SGHVS, CDR2 FNYEAQ. The CDR3 loop reads CASKRGRAGQAIFSNQPQHF. DNA of the CDR3: TGTGCCAGCAAGAGGGGGAGGGCGGGACAGGCCATTTTTAGCAATCAGCCCCAGCATTTT.

The sample holds one count of this clone. The gene calls are TRBV7-9 and TRBJ1-1; D perhaps matches TRBD1 (6 bases). The CDR3 extends over 14 amino acids. Germline V gives CDR1 SEHNR, CDR2 FQNEAQ (reference sequence). V lost 6 bases, J lost 5 bases, and 16 bases lay in between. The CDR3 is CASRPQLGGTEAFF. The CDR3 DNA reads as TGTGCCAGCAGACCACAGTTAGGGGGAACTGAAGCTTTCTTT.

The V gene is TRBV5-8, the J gene TRBJ1-5, with a weak D call TRBD1 (5 bases). Trimming cost V 6 bases and J 0 bases, with 10 bases left between them. This CDR3 spans 14 amino acids. In germline, CDR1 is SGHTS, CDR2 YDEGEE. The CDR3 region has the DNA TGTGCCAGCACAGGGTCTTATAGCAATCAGCCCCAGCATTTT. Protein sequence: CASTGSYSNQPQHF. The complete variable domain, with remaining parts taken from reference TRBV5-8 and TRBJ1-5, reads EAGVTQSPTHLIKTRGQQATLRCSPISGHTSVYWYQQALGLGLQFLLWYDEGEERNRGNFPPRFSGRQFPNYSSELNVNALELEDSALYLCASTGSYSNQPQHFGDGTRLSIL.

J is TRBJ2-1 and V is TRBV5-3; possibly TRBD2 for D (5 bases). TRBV5-3 is classed as an ORF, of uncertain function. Trimming cost V 5 bases and J 0 bases, with 12 bases left between them. The CDR3 sequence is 15 residues long. The CDR3 DNA reads TGTGCCAGAAGGATCTGGCGGGTCTCCTACAATGAGCAGTTCTTC. Its translation: CARRIWRVSYNEQFF.

The chain uses TRBV9 and TRBJ2-6, with 8 nucleotides matching TRBD2. The germline V gene has CDR1 SGDLS and CDR2 YYNGEE. With 0 bases clipped from V and 0 bases from J, the junction kept 11 bases outside the gene matches. This CDR3 spans 20 amino acids. The CDR3 loop is CASSVGGTRGPHSGANVLTF. The DNA of the CDR3 is TGTGCCAGCAGCGTAGGGGGGACTAGGGGTCCGCACTCTGGGGCCAACGTCCTGACTTTC.

V gene TRBV7-9 combines with J gene TRBJ2-2; TRBD2 agrees at 8 bases. The CDR3 runs 16 residues. Germline V gene lookup returns CDR1 SEHNR and CDR2 FQNEAQ (reference sequence). With 5 bases clipped from V and 6 bases from J, the junction kept 11 bases outside the gene matches. CDR3 sequence: CASSHRRGAESGELFF. The CDR3 nucleotides are TGTGCCAGCAGCCACAGGCGGGGGGCTGAATCCGGGGAGCTGTTTTTT.

The chain has TRBV9 and TRBJ2-1; TRBD2 is a possible D gene (5 bases). V lost 0 bases and J lost 5, with 12 bases in between. This CDR3 has 15 amino acids. CDR1 and CDR2 (germline): SGDLS, YYNGEE. The CDR3 bases are TGTGCCAGCAGCGTAGAGGAGCTGCGGGACAATGAGCAGTTCTTC. Encoded protein: CASSVEELRDNEQFF.

The chain carries TRBV30 and TRBJ2-7, with TRBD1 identical over 7 bases. The junction had 9 bases not matched to a gene; V was cut back by 4 bases and J by 3 bases. Germline V gene lookup returns CDR1 GTSNPN and CDR2 SVGIG (reference sequence). This CDR3 has 14 amino acids. CDR3 sequence: CAWTRTGLGYEQYF. CDR3 bases: TGTGCCTGGACGCGGACAGGCCTTGGCTACGAGCAGTACTTC.

V gene TRBV4-3 combines with J gene TRBJ2-7; TRBD1 might be the D (5 bases). The V and J ends lost 3 bases and 4 bases respectively, with 10 bases between them. CDR3 length equals 13 residues. Germline V CDR1 and CDR2: LGHNA, YSLEER. Here the CDR3 reads CASSQGRVYEQYF. The DNA of the CDR3 is TGCGCCAGCAGCCAGGGCAGGGTTTACGAGCAGTACTTC.

This clone was picked up one time. CDR3 sequence reads: CASGGGAASEQFF. Written as DNA, the CDR3 is TGTGCCAGCGGCGGGGGGGCGGCTAGTGAGCAGTTCTTC. This chain links TRBV11-3 with TRBJ2-1; 9 bases line up with TRBD2. This CDR3 region has 13 residues. Germline-derived CDR1 and CDR2 are SGHNT and YENEEA. V gave up 8 bases and J gave up 9 bases; unmatched junction bases: 8.

The chain carries TRBV28 and TRBJ1-1; TRBD1 aligns across 8 bases. CDR1 and CDR2 (germline): MDHEN, SYDVKM. CDR3 length: 14 residues. J gave up 11 bases and V 6 bases, and 14 bases lay outside the gene matches. The CDR3 region is CASSSPRDRTVAFF. The CDR3 DNA follows: TGTGCCAGCAGCTCACCCCGGGACAGGACTGTTGCTTTCTTT.

This sequence joins TRBV30 and TRBJ1-2; 10 nucleotides match TRBD1. This CDR3 has 16 residues. V lost 3 bases and J lost 9; bases outside the gene matches: 16. CDR1 is GTSNPN and CDR2 is SVGIG in the germline V gene (reference sequence). The CDR3 here is CAWRFWKTGGEICYTF. Written as DNA, the CDR3 is TGTGCCTGGAGATTTTGGAAGACAGGGGGCGAAATATGCTACACCTTC.

The V gene is TRBV4-2, the J gene TRBJ1-2; 11 positions agree with TRBD1. Germline lookup yields CDR1 LGHNA and CDR2 YNFKEQ. CDR3 size: 16 residues. J was trimmed by 5 bases and V by 3 bases; bases with no gene match: 8. CDR3 sequence reads: CASSQDSGTGGYGYTF. Here the CDR3 DNA reads TGTGCCAGCAGCCAGGATTCCGGGACAGGGGGGTATGGCTACACCTTC.

V gene TRBV28 combines with J gene TRBJ2-7, with a possible D match to TRBD2 (6 bases). The CDR3 runs 15 residues. Germline V gene lookup returns CDR1 MDHEN and CDR2 SYDVKM. The germline V and J ends were trimmed by 1 base and 2 bases, with 12 bases remaining between them. The CDR3 reads CASSLLGGGAYEQYF. The CDR3, as DNA: TGTGCCAGCAGTTTATTAGGCGGAGGGGCCTACGAGCAGTACTTC.

The chain uses TRBV5-6 and TRBJ2-7; 9 bases match TRBD2. The CDR3 is 15 amino acids. The V gene end was trimmed by 4 bases and the J gene end by 2 bases; junction bases not matched to a gene: 7. Germline CDR1 and CDR2: SGHDT and YYEEEE. CDR3 DNA sequence: TGTGCCAGCAGCCTTGAGACTAGCGGCCCCTACGAGCAGTACTTC. It yields the protein CASSLETSGPYEQYF. The entire variable domain, with the rest obtained from reference TRBV5-6 and TRBJ2-7, is as follows: DAGVTQSPTHLIKTRGQQVTLRCSPKSGHDTVSWYQQALGQGPQFIFQYYEEEERQRGNFPDRFSGHQFPNYSSELNVNALLLGDSALYLCASSLETSGPYEQYFGPGTRLTVT.

This chain connects TRBV18 to TRBJ2-2; 7 positions agree with TRBD1. Germline V gives CDR1 KGHSH, CDR2 LQKENI. The V and J ends lost 9 bases and 5 bases, in that order; junction bases with no gene match: 9. This CDR3 is 14 amino acids long. As DNA, the CDR3 is TGTGCCAGTGCCGGGACAGCGCCTACCGGGGAGCTGTTTTTT. It encodes CASAGTAPTGELFF.

The chain has TRBV29-1 and TRBJ2-7; 8 bases line up with TRBD2. Germline lookup yields CDR1 SQVTM and CDR2 ANQGSEA. With V trimmed by 2 bases and J by 2 bases, 8 bases remained unmatched. This CDR3 comprises 15 residues. The DNA for the CDR3 is TGCAGCGTTGAATTCGGGAGCGGGAGTCCCTACGAGCAGTACTTC. It yields the protein CSVEFGSGSPYEQYF.

V and J are TRBV5-6 and TRBJ2-7, with 9 bases aligning to TRBD1. The CDR3 length is 14 residues. V shed 4 bases, J shed 3 bases, and the junction held 5 bases outside the gene matches. Germline V lookup: CDR1 SGHDT, CDR2 YYEEEE. CDR3 amino acids: CASSLNRGHYEQYF. The CDR3 region has the DNA TGTGCCAGCAGCCTCAACAGGGGGCACTACGAGCAGTACTTC.

This rearrangement joins TRBV7-2 to TRBJ2-5; D might be TRBD1 (6 bases). The CDR3 totals 15 residues. The ends were cut back, 4 bases at V and 5 bases at J, with 17 bases in the middle. Germline CDR1 reads SGHTA; CDR2 reads FQGNSA. The CDR3 bases are TGTGCCAGCAGCTCCGGACTGAGGGGGTCGGAGACCCAGTACTTC. Translated: CASSSGLRGSETQYF. The complete variable domain, with remaining parts taken from reference TRBV7-2 and TRBJ2-5, reads GAGVSQSPSNKVTEKGKDVELRCDPISGHTALYWYRQSLGQGLEFLIYFQGNSAPDKSGLPSDRFSAERTGGSVSTLTIQRTQQEDSAVYLCASSSGLRGSETQYFGPGTRLLVL.

The rearrangement links TRBV19 to TRBJ2-3; the D gene is possibly TRBD1 (6 bases). V lost 3 bases and J 5 bases, leaving 12 bases between the germline ends. Germline values: CDR1 LNHDA, CDR2 SQIVND (reference sequence). The CDR3 length is 14 residues. DNA for the CDR3: TGTGCCAGTAGTATCTCCAGGGGCGGAGATACGCAGTATTTT. Protein sequence: CASSISRGGDTQYF.

The chain links TRBV18 to TRBJ2-7; a possible D gene is TRBD1 (5 bases). Looked up from germline, CDR1 is KGHSH and CDR2 is LQKENI. The CDR3 has 14 amino acids. Deletions cut 4 bases from V and 3 bases from J, with 13 bases between. The CDR3 bases are TGTGCCAGCTCACAAGGGGCTCCCAGCTACGAGCAGTACTTC. The encoded protein is CASSQGAPSYEQYF.

The gene calls are TRBV7-2 and TRBJ2-5; 11 bases line up with TRBD1. Looked up from germline, CDR1 is SGHTA and CDR2 is FQGNSA. The CDR3 totals 15 residues. V gave up 5 bases and J gave up 2 bases; unmatched junction bases: 4. The CDR3 is CASSPRDRGQETQYF. The CDR3 nucleotides are TGTGCCAGCAGCCCGAGGGACAGGGGGCAAGAGACCCAGTACTTC.

Only a few counts were recorded for this clone. The chain uses TRBV6-6 and TRBJ1-2, with D hard to call. The CDR3 totals 14 residues. V gave up 6 bases and J gave up 4 bases, with 15 bases separating them. The germline gives CDR1 MNHNY, CDR2 SVGAGI (reference sequence). CDR3 region: CASSPSLLGYGYTF. In DNA, the CDR3 is TGTGCCAGCAGCCCCTCGCTTCTCGGCTATGGCTACACCTTC.